This T cell receptor beta chain was recorded in a study of regulatory T cells in long-lasting Graves disease. Comments on this clonotype: Its antigen remains unknown.

Findings and caveats of the study: Newly diagnosed patients had higher TCR diversity than persistent Graves' patients did.

This CDR3 comprises 15 residues. V was clipped by 3 bases and J by 0 bases, with 12 bases between them. CDR1 and CDR2 from the germline V gene are DFQATT and SNEGSKA (reference sequence). CDR3-region Arm-PCR and iRepertoire HTBI primers produced the TCR beta libraries. Via MiXCR, TCRdb re-called the multiplex PCR reads, giving one row per CDR3 protein. The sample carries roughly 260,000 distinct CDR3 sequences, 15% to 20% recorded once. Regarding time point: newly diagnosed GD, antithyroid drugs for less than 3 months. RNA isolated from PBMCs was used to make the TCR library. These data are also associated with another study on T cells in Graves' hyperthyroidism and ophthalmopathy.

The TCR originated in a woman in her 30s with Graves disease. The chain uses TRBV20-1 and TRBJ1-3, with a weak D call TRBD1 (6 bases). Sequenced here: peripheral blood mononuclear cells (PBMCs), sampled at new diagnosis, from a patient treated with antithyroid drugs. This CDR3 is CSARPGADSGNTIYF. The CDR3 DNA sequence: TGCAGTGCTAGGCCAGGGGCTGACTCTGGAAACACCATATATTTT.